This T cell receptor beta chain was documented in a study of OX40 agonist ivuxolimab in advanced cancers. General study findings and limits: Low levels of normalized T-cell clonal expansion also appeared in some nonresponders.

The method was immunoSEQ multiplex PCR; TCRdb's version includes in-frame clones alone and lacks a portion of them. The profile shows under 90,000 clones, 85% to 90% of them singletons. On this clone itself: Its antigen is currently unknown.

The CDR3 is 12 residues long. Trimming shortened V by 2 bases and J by 6 bases, and 7 bases separated the two germline ends. In germline, CDR1 is SGHRS, CDR2 YFSETQ. The starting material was CD4+ or CD8+ T cells sorted from blood, obtained in a trial of the OX40 agonist ivuxolimab. The sequence was obtained from an adult with an advanced solid tumor such as melanoma, head and neck, liver or kidney cancer. The genes are TRBV5-1 and TRBJ2-3, with D unclear. The CDR3 here is CASSFMLDTQYF. In DNA, the CDR3 is TGCGCCAGCAGCTTTATGCTGGATACGCAGTATTTT.